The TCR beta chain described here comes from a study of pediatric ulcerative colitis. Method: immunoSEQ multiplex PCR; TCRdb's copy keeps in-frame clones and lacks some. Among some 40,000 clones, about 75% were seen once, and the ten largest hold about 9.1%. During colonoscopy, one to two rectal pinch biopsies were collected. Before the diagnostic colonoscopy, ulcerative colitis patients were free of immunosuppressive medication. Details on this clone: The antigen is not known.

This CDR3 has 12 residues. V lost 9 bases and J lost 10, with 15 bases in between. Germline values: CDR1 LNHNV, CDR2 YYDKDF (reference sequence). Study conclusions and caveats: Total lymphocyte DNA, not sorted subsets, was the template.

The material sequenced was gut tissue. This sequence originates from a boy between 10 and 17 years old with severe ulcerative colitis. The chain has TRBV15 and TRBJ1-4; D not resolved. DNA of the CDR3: TGTGCCACAATCACCGCGGAGGGAAAACTGTTTTTT. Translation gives CATITAEGKLFF.